This T cell receptor (beta chain) was obtained from a study of T cells in localized non-small cell lung cancer. Study outcomes and limitations: There was an association of higher blood T cell density with longer overall survival. Heterogeneity stays possible, as sequencing covered only one tumor region.

This clone is a singleton in its sample. Its specificity is not known. The CDR3 is made up of 14 amino acids. With 0 bases removed from V and 1 base from J, the gap between germline ends came to 8 bases. Per the germline V gene, CDR1 is SQVTM and CDR2 is ANQGSEA. Some clones are missing from TCRdb's copy, which holds only in-frame ones; the method was immunoSEQ multiplex PCR. The table shows around 1,400 clones, with about 24% occurring only once. This TCR came from a woman between 18 and 50 years old with stage III lung adenocarcinoma. This chain uses TRBV29-1 with TRBJ2-3; D is unresolved. The sequenced sample was normal lung tissue next to the tumor, obtained before any cancer treatment. The CDR3 protein is CSVEDGYGTDTQYF. The CDR3 region has the DNA TGCAGCGTTGAAGATGGGTATGGCACAGATACGCAGTATTTT.